This T cell receptor (beta chain) emerged from a study of spatial heterogeneity in lung cancer. Specified time point: sample taken at primary tumor resection. Whole RNA was taken from tumor, nontumor lung or frozen PBMC; it was then sequenced unsorted. Deletions cut 4 bases from V and 9 bases from J, with 15 bases between. This CDR3 is 13 amino acids long. Germline CDR1 reads LNHDA; CDR2 reads SQIVND (reference sequence). TCRdb independently ran MiXCR on the 5' RACE reads; one entry per CDR3 protein. Among 50,000 to 55,000 distinct CDR3 sequences listed, roughly 7% were seen once. The sample was PBMCs, taken at surgery. This clonotype was sampled from a female donor with early-stage non-small cell lung cancer. This chain connects TRBV19 to TRBJ1-2; tentatively, D is TRBD1 (6 bases). This CDR3 is CASSTGHAGRYTF. The DNA of the CDR3 is TGTGCCAGTAGTACGGGACACGCCGGTCGCTACACCTTC.